These T cell receptor beta chains were read from a single sample in a study of blood T cell repertoires in COVID-19. Clones were read by immunoSEQ multiplex PCR, and TCRdb kept only the in-frame ones, dropping some. Here the sample spans under 250,000 clones, approximately 86% being singletons. The source material was peripheral blood. Every receptor here comes from an older woman with active or convalescent COVID-19. CDR3s include the opening cysteine and the closing phenylalanine or tryptophan. Each record gives: V gene, clone size, J gene, D gene, CDR3 DNA, CDR3 protein. A D gene is named only where the DNA matches it firmly. Where a row states a size, it is once, few, many or the class of an expanded clone; other rows omit it.

V: TRBV18; size: .; J: TRBJ2-7; D: .; DNA: TGTGCCAGCTCACAGCTCGCGGGCTACGAGCAGTACTTC; CDR3: CASSQLAGYEQYF
V: TRBV18; size: .; J: TRBJ2-2; D: .; DNA: TGTGCCAGCTCACCAATTGGAGCCGGCACCGGGGAGCTGTTTTTT; CDR3: CASSPIGAGTGELFF
V: TRBV7-2; size: .; J: TRBJ2-5; D: TRBD1; DNA: TGTGCCAGCACCATCGGACAGGGGAAGACCCAGTACTTC; CDR3: CASTIGQGKTQYF
V: TRBV27; size: .; J: TRBJ2-1; D: TRBD2; DNA: TGTGCCAGCAGTTTTAGAGCGGGGGCCACCGGGGAGTTCTTC; CDR3: CASSFRAGATGEFF
V: TRBV11-3; size: .; J: TRBJ2-7; D: .; DNA: TGTGCCAGCAGCATTGGACAGTACGAGCAGTACTTC; CDR3: CASSIGQYEQYF
V: TRBV5-1; size: .; J: TRBJ2-7; D: TRBD1; DNA: TGCGCCAGCAGCTCGGGACAGAGCTACGAGCAGTACTTC; CDR3: CASSSGQSYEQYF
V: TRBV5-1; size: .; J: TRBJ2-1; D: .; DNA: TGCGCCAGCAGCTTGCTGGGCGATGAGCAGTTCTTC; CDR3: CASSLLGDEQFF
V: TRBV5-4; size: .; J: TRBJ2-7; D: .; DNA: TGTGCCAGCAGCTTGGCCGGGAAAGGCTACGAGCAGTACTTC; CDR3: CASSLAGKGYEQYF
V: TRBV24-1; size: .; J: TRBJ2-5; D: .; DNA: TGTGCCACCAGTGAGCTCACTCGGACGGGACAAGAGACCCAGTACTTC; CDR3: CATSELTRTGQETQYF
V: TRBV5-1; size: .; J: TRBJ1-1; D: TRBD1; DNA: TGCGCCAGCAGCTATGGACAGGGTGAAGCTTTCTTT; CDR3: CASSYGQGEAFF
V: TRBV24-1; size: .; J: TRBJ2-1; D: TRBD2; DNA: TGTGCCACCAGTGACCCCCTAGCGGGGGACGAGAATGAGCAGTTCTTC; CDR3: CATSDPLAGDENEQFF
V: TRBV9; size: .; J: TRBJ1-1; D: .; DNA: TGTGCCAGCAGCCTTGACCCCAGGGACACTGAAGCTTTCTTT; CDR3: CASSLDPRDTEAFF
V: TRBV2; size: .; J: TRBJ1-2; D: TRBD1; DNA: TGTGCCAGCAGTCCGACAGGGGGCCGGGGCTACACCTTC; CDR3: CASSPTGGRGYTF
V: TRBV11-3; size: .; J: TRBJ2-7; D: .; DNA: TGTGCCAGCAGCTTAGGTACAGGGACCTACGAGCAGTACTTC; CDR3: CASSLGTGTYEQYF
V: TRBV12-5; size: once; J: TRBJ2-1; D: .; DNA: TGTGCTAGTGGTTCCCCAAGGGGAGGTGAGCAGTTCTTC; CDR3: CASGSPRGGEQFF
V: TRBV9; size: .; J: TRBJ1-2; D: TRBD1; DNA: TGTGCCAGCAGTCCATCTACAGGGGTCGCCAACTATGGCTACACCTTC; CDR3: CASSPSTGVANYGYTF
V: TRBV7-2; size: .; J: TRBJ2-5; D: .; DNA: TGTGCCAGCAGCGTAAAAGAGACCCAGTACTTC; CDR3: CASSVKETQYF
V: TRBV11-3; size: .; J: TRBJ2-7; D: .; DNA: TGTGCCAGCAGTCGAAATGACGGGATCGAGCAGTACTTC; CDR3: CASSRNDGIEQYF
V: TRBV7-9; size: .; J: TRBJ1-2; D: .; DNA: TGTGCCAGCAGCCCACGCCTCGCGGATGGCTACACCTTC; CDR3: CASSPRLADGYTF
V: TRBV19; size: .; J: TRBJ1-4; D: .; DNA: TGTGCCAGTAGTCCGGGGGGCCGAGGGTATGAAAAACTGTTTTTT; CDR3: CASSPGGRGYEKLFF
V: TRBV3-1/TRBV3-2; size: .; J: TRBJ2-3; D: .; DNA: TGTGCCAGCAGCCCCCCGGGGGAGTCCTTACGTTTGAGGGCGCGTCCGACAGATACGCAGTATTTT; CDR3: CASSPPGESLRLRARPTDTQYF
V: TRBV7-9; size: .; J: TRBJ1-2; D: .; DNA: TGTGCCAGCAGCTCCCGGGACATCCGTTGGGGGAACTATGGCTACACCTTC; CDR3: CASSSRDIRWGNYGYTF
V: TRBV2; size: .; J: TRBJ2-7; D: TRBD2; DNA: TGTGCCCGCAGTGGGAGGGGAAACGAGCAGTACTTC; CDR3: CARSGRGNEQYF
V: TRBV20-1; size: .; J: TRBJ1-1; D: .; DNA: TGCAGTGCTAGTCTAAACACTGAAGCTTTCTTT; CDR3: CSASLNTEAFF
V: TRBV12-5; size: .; J: TRBJ2-5; D: .; DNA: TGTGCTAGTGGTTGGGGTGCAGGGCTTGGGGAGACCCAGTACTTC; CDR3: CASGWGAGLGETQYF
V: TRBV7-9; size: .; J: TRBJ1-1; D: .; DNA: TGTGCCAGCAGCTTGGGACTGATGGGCACTGAAGCTTTCTTT; CDR3: CASSLGLMGTEAFF
V: TRBV10-2; size: .; J: TRBJ2-2; D: .; DNA: TGCGCCAGCAGCTACCGACCCGCAGGTTACGACGGGGAGCTGTTTTTT; CDR3: CASSYRPAGYDGELFF
V: TRBV7-9; size: once; J: TRBJ1-6; D: TRBD1; DNA: TGTGCCAGCAGCTCAAGGACAGGGGATAATTCACCCCTCCACTTT; CDR3: CASSSRTGDNSPLHF
V: TRBV10-2; size: .; J: TRBJ1-4; D: .; DNA: TGCGCCAGTCGGGACTTCACGGGTGAAAAACTGTTTTTT; CDR3: CASRDFTGEKLFF
V: TRBV4-3; size: .; J: TRBJ1-1; D: .; DNA: TGCGCCAGCAGCCAAGTTTGGGGCGGGGGAACTGAAGCTTTCTTT; CDR3: CASSQVWGGGTEAFF
V: TRBV6-2/TRBV6-3; size: .; J: TRBJ2-7; D: .; DNA: TGTGCCAGCAGTTACCCGCGGACCGGGGACTACGAGCAGTACTTC; CDR3: CASSYPRTGDYEQYF
V: TRBV4-3; size: .; J: TRBJ1-1; D: TRBD1; DNA: TGCGCCAGCAGCCAAGGGGCGGGACAGCACACTGAAGCTTTCTTT; CDR3: CASSQGAGQHTEAFF
V: TRBV7-2; size: .; J: TRBJ2-5; D: TRBD2; DNA: TGTGCCAGCAGCTTTGGGCTAGCGGGGGGGCCATCTGAGACCCAGTACTTC; CDR3: CASSFGLAGGPSETQYF
V: TRBV3-1/TRBV3-2; size: .; J: TRBJ2-3; D: TRBD2; DNA: TGTGCCAGCAGAGGGTTGAGCCTAGCGGGGGACTCGAGCACAGATACGCAGTATTTT; CDR3: CASRGLSLAGDSSTDTQYF
V: TRBV11-2; size: .; J: TRBJ1-2; D: TRBD1; DNA: TGTGCCAGCAGCTATCCTTGGACAGGGCTCTACACCTTC; CDR3: CASSYPWTGLYTF
V: TRBV24-1; size: .; J: TRBJ1-5; D: .; DNA: TGTGCCACCAGTGATCCAGGCCCCAGTCAGCCCCAGCATTTT; CDR3: CATSDPGPSQPQHF
V: TRBV13; size: .; J: TRBJ2-4; D: .; DNA: TGTGCCAGCAGCTTAGCGGCAGGGAACATTCAGTACTTC; CDR3: CASSLAAGNIQYF
V: TRBV19; size: .; J: TRBJ2-5; D: TRBD1; DNA: TGTGCCAGTAGTATGAACCACGGACAGGCAATAGGGACCCAGTACTTC; CDR3: CASSMNHGQAIGTQYF
V: TRBV4-3; size: .; J: TRBJ2-7; D: .; DNA: TGCGCCAGCAGCCAAGCCGGGGGCTCCTACGAGCAGTACTTC; CDR3: CASSQAGGSYEQYF
V: TRBV5-1; size: few; J: TRBJ1-1; D: .; DNA: TGCGCCAGCCGGGGACAACAGAACACTGAAGCTTTCTTT; CDR3: CASRGQQNTEAFF
V: TRBV3-1/TRBV3-2; size: .; J: TRBJ2-1; D: TRBD2; DNA: TGTGCCAGCAGCCAAGTCCTTAGCGGGAACAATGAGCAGTTCTTC; CDR3: CASSQVLSGNNEQFF
V: TRBV12-3/TRBV12-4; size: .; J: TRBJ1-2; D: .; DNA: TGTGCCAGCAGGATACCGGGTCACTATGGCTACACCTTC; CDR3: CASRIPGHYGYTF
V: TRBV4-3; size: .; J: TRBJ1-2; D: TRBD1; DNA: TGCGCCAGCAGCCAATATGACAGGGACGCAGGTGGCTACACCTTC; CDR3: CASSQYDRDAGGYTF
V: TRBV29-1; size: .; J: TRBJ1-4; D: TRBD1; DNA: TGCAGCGTGGGGGACAGGGGCGAAAAACTGTTTTTT; CDR3: CSVGDRGEKLFF
V: TRBV5-1; size: .; J: TRBJ1-1; D: TRBD1; DNA: TGCGCCAGCAGCTCTATTCGCCAGGGGGTTGGGACTGAAGCTTTCTTT; CDR3: CASSSIRQGVGTEAFF
V: TRBV19; size: .; J: TRBJ1-2; D: .; DNA: TGTGCCAGTAGTGGACGGGGTCAACAATGGGACTATGGCTACACCTTC; CDR3: CASSGRGQQWDYGYTF
V: TRBV6-6; size: .; J: TRBJ1-1; D: .; DNA: TGTGCCAGCAGTTACGGTGGGACTTCTTCTAAAGCTTTCTTT; CDR3: CASSYGGTSSKAFF
V: TRBV6-5; size: .; J: TRBJ1-1; D: .; DNA: TGTGCCAGCAGCCTCCTGGGCGAGAACACTGAAGCTTTCTTT; CDR3: CASSLLGENTEAFF
V: TRBV29-1; size: .; J: TRBJ1-1; D: TRBD1; DNA: TGCAGCGCCGGGACAGGGGGGATTAAAGCTTTCTTT; CDR3: CSAGTGGIKAFF
V: TRBV6-2/TRBV6-3; size: .; J: TRBJ2-5; D: TRBD2; DNA: TGTGCCAGCAGTTACTCTGGCGGGGGGGGCGAGACCCAGTACTTC; CDR3: CASSYSGGGGETQYF
V: TRBV12-5; size: .; J: TRBJ2-2; D: TRBD1; DNA: TGTGCTAGTGGTTTGGTCCGGACCGGGACAGGGGGCATAAACACCGGGGAGCTGTTTTTT; CDR3: CASGLVRTGTGGINTGELFF
V: TRBV25-1; size: .; J: TRBJ2-1; D: .; DNA: TGTGCCAGCAGTGTCTATAGGGGGGGTTACAATGAGCAGTTCTTC; CDR3: CASSVYRGGYNEQFF
V: TRBV6-5; size: .; J: TRBJ1-4; D: TRBD1; DNA: TGTGCCAGCAGTTATGGCGGACAGGGTAATGAAAAACTGTTTTTT; CDR3: CASSYGGQGNEKLFF
V: TRBV6-2/TRBV6-3; size: .; J: TRBJ1-1; D: .; DNA: TGTGCCAGCAGTTACGGGAGCAATCTGAACACTGAAGCTTTCTTT; CDR3: CASSYGSNLNTEAFF